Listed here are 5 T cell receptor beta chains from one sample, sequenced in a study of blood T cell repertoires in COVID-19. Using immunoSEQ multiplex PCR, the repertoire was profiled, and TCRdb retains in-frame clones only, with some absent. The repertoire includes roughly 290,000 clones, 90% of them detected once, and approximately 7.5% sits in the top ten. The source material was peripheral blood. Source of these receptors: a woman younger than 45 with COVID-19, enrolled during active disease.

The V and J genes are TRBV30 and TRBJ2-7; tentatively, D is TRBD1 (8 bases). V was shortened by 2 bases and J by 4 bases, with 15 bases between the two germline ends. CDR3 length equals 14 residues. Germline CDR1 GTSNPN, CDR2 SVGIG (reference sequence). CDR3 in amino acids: CAWSTGGDPYEQYF. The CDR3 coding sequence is TGTGCCTGGAGTACAGGGGGGGACCCGTACGAGCAGTACTTC.

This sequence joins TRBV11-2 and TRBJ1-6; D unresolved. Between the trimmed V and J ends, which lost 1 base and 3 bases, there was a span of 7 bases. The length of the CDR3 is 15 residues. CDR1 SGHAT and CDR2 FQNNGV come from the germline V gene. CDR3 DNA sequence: TGTGCCAGCAGCTTAGTCCCAGTCTATAATTCACCCCTCCACTTT. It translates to CASSLVPVYNSPLHF.

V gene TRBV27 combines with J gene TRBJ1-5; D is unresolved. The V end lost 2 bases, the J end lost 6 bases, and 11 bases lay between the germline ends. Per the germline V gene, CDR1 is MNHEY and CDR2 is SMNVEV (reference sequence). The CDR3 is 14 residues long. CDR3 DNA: TGTGCCAGCAGTTTAGCGGCAGCCGGTCAGCCCCAGCATTTT. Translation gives CASSLAAAGQPQHF.

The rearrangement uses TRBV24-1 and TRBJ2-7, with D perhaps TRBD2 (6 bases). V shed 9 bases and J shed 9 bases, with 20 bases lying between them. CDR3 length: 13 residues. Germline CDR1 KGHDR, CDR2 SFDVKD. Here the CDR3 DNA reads TGTGCCACCTCCGCGGCGGGTGCGCGGGGGCAGTACTTC. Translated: CATSAAGARGQYF.

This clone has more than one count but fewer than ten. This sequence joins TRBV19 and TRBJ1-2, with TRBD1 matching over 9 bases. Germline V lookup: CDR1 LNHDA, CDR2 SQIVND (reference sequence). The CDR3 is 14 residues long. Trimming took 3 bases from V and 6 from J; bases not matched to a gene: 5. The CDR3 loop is CASSMGQGGHGYTF. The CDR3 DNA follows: TGTGCCAGTAGTATGGGACAGGGCGGTCATGGCTACACCTTC.